This T cell receptor beta chain was retrieved from a study of cytomegalovirus exposure and HLA in healthy donors. PCR involved 60 Vbeta and 13 Jbeta primers. Generated by immunoSEQ multiplex PCR, the TCRdb table keeps only in-frame clones and is missing some. The table shows about 89,000 clones, with 85% occurring only once. This CDR3 is built from 16 residues. CDR1 is SGHTA, CDR2 FQGNSA, per germline. The V and J ends lost 5 bases and 4 bases respectively, with 20 bases between them. This TCR was sampled from a man aged 35 to 55 in good health and CMV-seropositive. The sequencing input was PBMCs. The chain uses TRBV7-2 and TRBJ2-5, with D maybe TRBD2 (7 bases). The CDR3 DNA is TGTGCCAGCAGCCGGGGGGCGCAGGGGAGGGGAGAGACCCAGTACTTC. Protein: CASSRGAQGRGETQYF.